This paragraph reports one TCR beta chain. This sample was taken from a study of blood T cell repertoires in COVID-19. Study background: Researchers got acute and convalescent COVID-19 samples from the United States, Italy and Spain. The analysed material was cDNA or gDNA that came from T cells, B-cell-depleted T cells, or PBMCs.

This CDR3 spans 16 amino acids. Per germline, CDR1 SGHTS and CDR2 YDEGEE. The junction had 7 bases not matched to a gene; V was cut back by 4 bases and J by 2 bases. Original data processing: Amplified reference gene primers provided the basis for estimating nucleated cell counts. Generated by immunoSEQ multiplex PCR, the TCRdb table keeps only in-frame clones and is missing some. The D gene and trimming were derived from the DNA, and the V and J assignments and clone size from that table. The table shows 80,000 to 90,000 clones, with about 87% occurring only once. Sequencing was done on a sample of peripheral blood. The chain couples TRBV5-8 to TRBJ2-3, with 10 bases matching TRBD2. This sequence was found in a man aged 35-49 years with acute or convalescent COVID-19. CDR3 amino acids: CASSPGTSASTDTQYF. CDR3 in DNA: TGTGCCAGCAGCCCCGGGACTAGCGCCTCCACAGATACGCAGTATTTT. The whole variable domain, remainder taken from reference TRBV5-8 and TRBJ2-3, is EAGVTQSPTHLIKTRGQQATLRCSPISGHTSVYWYQQALGLGLQFLLWYDEGEERNRGNFPPRFSGRQFPNYSSELNVNALELEDSALYLCASSPGTSASTDTQYFGPGTRLTVL.